The clone carrying this T cell receptor (beta chain) is labeled as medium-sized (0.01 to 0.1%). Its antigen is not known. The sample is drawn from a study of metastatic and nonmetastatic thyroid tumors. Whole-study context: Both malignant and benign thyroid patients supplied peripheral blood and tumor or nodule tissue samples, across which the repertoires of these patients were then compared. Overall study findings and caveats: Benign nodules reportedly had significantly lower TCR beta diversity than malignant thyroid tumors in blood and tumor.

This CDR3 has 15 amino acids. From germline, CDR1 is SEHNR and CDR2 FQNEAQ (reference sequence). The V and J ends lost 2 bases and 1 base respectively, with 12 bases between them. Study processing details: The distant-metastasis classifier for papillary thyroid cancer was built from CDR3 differences across clinicopathological groups. Through MiXCR, TCRdb re-clonotyped the PCR reads. The authors' filters were not applied to this entry. This sample yields some 5,000 clones, of which 17% are seen a single time; over 15% belongs to the top ten. Patients had received no treatment of any kind before thyroid surgery.

The sequencing input was adjacent normal tissue. V and J are TRBV7-9 and TRBJ2-7, with D unclear. The receptor's source is a female donor with papillary thyroid cancer or a benign thyroid nodule (not recorded which). Some clones in this sample may be carry-over from other donors' samples. Written as DNA, the CDR3 is TGTGCCAGCAGCTTAACGATAGGCCTTTCCTACGAGCAGTACGTC. This codes for CASSLTIGLSYEQYV.